This passage covers 5 T cell receptor beta chains from one sample sequenced in a study of breast tumors, draining lymph nodes, adjacent tissues. Via MiXCR, TCRdb re-called the multiplex PCR reads, giving one row per CDR3 protein. The sample has fewer than 140,000 distinct CDR3 sequences; roughly 29% are singletons. Samples came from axillary lymph nodes draining the breast cancer. The sample consisted of axillary lymph node tissue. These receptor sequences come from a female donor with breast cancer. Some clones in this sample may be carry-over from other donors' samples.

This clonotype was seen repeatedly, ten times or more. The gene calls are TRBV11-3 and TRBJ2-2; D is ambiguous. Germline CDR1 reads SGHNT; CDR2 reads YENEEA. V was pared by 1 base and J by 0 bases, with 6 bases between. The CDR3 length is 15 residues. CDR3 nucleotides: TGTGCCAGCAGCTTAGGCAGAGCGAACACCGGGGAGCTGTTTTTT. It translates to CASSLGRANTGELFF.

This clonotype was seen ten or more times. The V gene is TRBV19, the J gene TRBJ1-3; D is undetermined. CDR3 size: 17 residues. With 6 bases removed from V and 0 bases from J, the gap between germline ends came to 18 bases. Germline V lookup: CDR1 LNHDA, CDR2 SQIVND (reference sequence). CDR3 in amino acids: CASSPEAASYSGNTIYF. The CDR3 bases are TGTGCCAGTAGCCCTGAGGCGGCATCCTACTCTGGAAACACCATATATTTT. Complete variable domain (other parts from reference TRBV19 and TRBJ1-3): DGGITQSPKYLFRKEGQNVTLSCEQNLNHDAMYWYRQDPGQGLRLIYYSQIVNDFQKGDIAEGYSVSREKKESFPLTVTSAQKNPTAFYLCASSPEAASYSGNTIYFGEGSWLTVV.

At least ten counts were recorded for this clonotype. V usage is TRBV9 and J usage is TRBJ1-2; TRBD1 matches 8 bases. Germline values: CDR1 SGDLS, CDR2 YYNGEE. The CDR3 contains 14 residues. Unmatched junction bases numbered 6, after V lost 3 bases and J lost 5 bases. The chain's CDR3 is CASSAGQGLYGYTF. The DNA of the CDR3 is TGTGCCAGCAGCGCAGGACAGGGTTTGTATGGCTACACCTTC.

This clonotype was seen a single time. Since a much larger clone is just one base distant, this may be a read error. The chain joins TRBV29-1 to TRBJ1-1; 7 bases fit TRBD1. This CDR3 contains 13 residues. The germline V gene encodes CDR1 SQVTM and CDR2 ANQGSEA. V shed 6 bases and J 1 base; nucleotides not matched to a gene: 5. CDR3 coding DNA: TGCAGCGTAGGAAGGGGGCAGAACACTGAAGCTTTCTTT. This codes for CSVGRGQNTEAFF.

This clonotype came up many times. This chain joins TRBV7-9 and TRBJ1-2; weak D call: TRBD1 (5 bases). This CDR3 contains 16 residues. The germline V gene has CDR1 SEHNR and CDR2 FQNEAQ (reference sequence). Trimming left V 5 bases short and J 4 bases short, with 20 bases between. This CDR3 reads CASSLPETAWGYGYTF. CDR3 nucleotides: TGTGCCAGCAGCCTCCCCGAGACAGCCTGGGGCTATGGCTACACCTTC.